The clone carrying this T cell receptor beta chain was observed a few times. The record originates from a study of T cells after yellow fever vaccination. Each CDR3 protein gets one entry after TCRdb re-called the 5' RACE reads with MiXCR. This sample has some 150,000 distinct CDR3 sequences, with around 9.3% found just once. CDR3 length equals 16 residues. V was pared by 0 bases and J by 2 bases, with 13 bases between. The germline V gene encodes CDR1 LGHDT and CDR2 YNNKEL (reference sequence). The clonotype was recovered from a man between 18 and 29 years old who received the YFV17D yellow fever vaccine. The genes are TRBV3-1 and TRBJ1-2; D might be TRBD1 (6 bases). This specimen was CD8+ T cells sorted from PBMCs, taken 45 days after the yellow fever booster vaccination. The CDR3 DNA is TGTGCCAGCAGCCAAGATCCGGGGGGCCGAAACTATGGCTACACCTTC. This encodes CASSQDPGGRNYGYTF.